This T cell receptor beta chain derives from a study of shared clonotypes between healthy human individuals. Every subset's genomic DNA went evenly onto several immunoSEQ plates. Some clones are missing from TCRdb's copy, which holds only in-frame ones; the method was immunoSEQ multiplex PCR. The data hold 2 million to 2.5 million clones, with approximately 95% observed a single time. Notes on this clone: Its target is unknown.

V lost 5 bases, J lost 2 bases, and 15 bases stayed unmatched. Germline assignment: CDR1 SGHVS and CDR2 FNYEAQ. The CDR3 contains 19 residues. Study results and limitations: In the sorted subsets, rarefaction showed sequencing was incomplete despite large depth. It was observed that approximately 5% of naive CD4 clonotypes were shared across four donors. Naive subsets tended to show greater estimated richness than memory subsets.

The genes are TRBV7-6 and TRBJ2-2; 9 bases are shared with TRBD2. Sequenced: naive CD4+ T cells sorted from blood. Regarding subset: CD45RA+ positively selected. The receptor was isolated from a man aged 18 to 29 in good health. The CDR3 DNA sequence: TGTGCCAGCAGCCCACTCCCAGCGGCGGGAGGGCCCAACACCGGGGAGCTGTTTTTT. Amino acids: CASSPLPAAGGPNTGELFF.